This T cell receptor beta chain was identified in a study of cytomegalovirus exposure and HLA in healthy donors. The V segment lost 2 bases and the J segment 4 bases; nucleotides outside the gene matches: 8. Germline CDR1 MNHEY, CDR2 SVGAGI. CDR3 size: 15 residues. PCR was performed using 60 Vbeta and 13 Jbeta primers. Libraries were prepared by immunoSEQ multiplex PCR; TCRdb keeps only in-frame clonotypes and omits some of them. The sample holds around 200,000 clones; 83% are singletons and the top ten take 1.3% to 1.5%. Sequencing was carried out using PBMCs. The source is a girl aged 10 to 17 in good health and CMV-seronegative. The chain carries TRBV6-5 and TRBJ2-7, with TRBD1 matching 7 bases. The CDR3 loop is CASSYGRQGGYEQYF. CDR3 DNA: TGTGCCAGCAGTTACGGGCGACAGGGTGGATACGAGCAGTACTTC.